This TCR beta chain was captured by sequencing in a study of blood T cell repertoires in COVID-19. Study details: Donors in the United States, Italy and Spain gave samples during acute or convalescent COVID-19. Sample material is recorded as cDNA or gDNA derived from T cells, B-cell-depleted T cells, or PBMCs.

This CDR3 comprises 18 residues. The V gene lost 5 bases and the J gene lost 0 bases, with 22 bases spanning the gap. Germline loops: CDR1 MNHEY, CDR2 SVGEGT. In the original analysis: For nucleated cells, counts were estimated from reference gene primer amplification. Here immunoSEQ multiplex PCR was the method, and the copy in TCRdb shows in-frame clones only, minus some. V, J and clone size reflect that table, while D and trimming were determined from the DNA. This sample has 35,000 to 40,000 clones, with approximately 88% found just once. Sample: peripheral blood. The receptor was isolated from a man aged 45-65 years with active or convalescent COVID-19. The rearrangement joins TRBV6-2 or TRBV6-3 to TRBJ1-1; possibly TRBD1 for D (5 bases). In nucleotides, the CDR3 is TGTGCCAGCAGTGAGGCCCCCCACCTGACAGCCATGAACACTGAAGCTTTCTTT. This sequence encodes CASSEAPHLTAMNTEAFF.